This entry lists 20 T cell receptor beta chains sequenced from one sample in a study of blood T cell repertoires in COVID-19. Here immunoSEQ multiplex PCR was the method, and the copy in TCRdb shows in-frame clones only, minus some. The table shows just over 150,000 clones, with 85% occurring only once. The specimen was peripheral blood. The receptor source for this set is a human donor with acute or convalescent COVID-19. The donor label of this sample is uncertain.

The J gene is TRBJ2-1, the V gene TRBV5-1; D may be TRBD2 (6 bases). CDR1 SGHRS and CDR2 YFSETQ come from the germline V gene. The CDR3 spans 15 residues. V was clipped by 2 bases and J by 13 bases, with 22 bases between them. The CDR3 DNA sequence: TGCGCCAGCAGCTTTGAGGGAGGCTCGGCTGGTGTACAGTTCTTC. Translation: CASSFEGGSAGVQFF.

The chain links TRBV29-1 to TRBJ2-7, with no clear D. V lost 4 bases to trimming and J lost 2 bases, with 9 bases between them. Germline lookup yields CDR1 SQVTM and CDR2 ANQGSEA. This CDR3 region has 12 residues. In DNA form, the CDR3 reads TGCAGCGTTGCGTACTCGACCTACGAGCAGTACTTC. Its protein is CSVAYSTYEQYF.

This clone is a singleton in its sample. The sample carries other DNA sequences with the same CDR3. The V call is TRBV7-3, the J call TRBJ2-2, with 8 bases aligning to TRBD2. The CDR3 has 14 amino acids. Germline CDR1 and CDR2: SGHTA and FQGTGA. V lost 8 bases and J lost 7; bases outside the gene matches: 9. The CDR3 here is CASRPGGGGGELFF. The CDR3 DNA sequence: TGTGCCAGCCGTCCGGGAGGGGGGGGCGGGGAGCTGTTTTTT.

This clone was detected only a few times. This sequence joins TRBV6-6 and TRBJ1-2; weak D call: TRBD1 (6 bases). CDR3 size: 14 residues. V was shortened by 4 bases and J by 6 bases, with 15 bases between the two germline ends. Germline CDR1 MNHNY, CDR2 SVGAGI (reference sequence). Here the CDR3 reads CASSLRTVQNGYTF. CDR3 DNA sequence: TGTGCCAGCAGTTTGAGGACAGTTCAAAATGGCTACACCTTC.

This chain links TRBV7-2 with TRBJ1-2; maybe TRBD1 (5 bases). Germline-derived CDR1 and CDR2 are SGHTA and FQGNSA. The V and J ends lost 1 base and 4 bases respectively, with 13 bases between them. This CDR3 spans 15 amino acids. The chain's CDR3 is CASSLGDPGLYGYTF. In DNA, the CDR3 is TGTGCCAGCAGCTTAGGAGATCCAGGGCTCTATGGCTACACCTTC.

The chain couples TRBV6-6 to TRBJ1-3, with D hard to call. V was cut by 6 bases and J by 0 bases, with 12 bases left in between. Looked up from germline, CDR1 is MNHNY and CDR2 is SVGAGI (reference sequence). The CDR3 spans 15 residues. CDR3 DNA: TGTGCCAGCAGCCGGGAAGGTCGCTCTGGAAACACCATATATTTT. This sequence encodes CASSREGRSGNTIYF.

The chain recombines TRBV3-1 (or the pseudogene TRBV3-2) with TRBJ1-2; 8 bases are shared with TRBD1. Trimming cost V 7 bases and J 4 bases; bases outside gene matches: 8. Germline lookup yields CDR1 LGHDT and CDR2 YNNKEL (reference sequence). This CDR3 is 14 amino acids long. The CDR3 DNA follows: TGTGCCAGCACCCGGGACAGGTCGGCCTATGGCTACACCTTC. This codes for CASTRDRSAYGYTF.

The table lists this clone with a few counts. The V and J genes are TRBV7-3 and TRBJ2-2; D is possibly TRBD2 (6 bases). V was clipped by 6 bases and J by 5 bases, with 7 bases between them. Germline V gene lookup returns CDR1 SGHTA and CDR2 FQGTGA. CDR3 length: 12 residues. CDR3 DNA sequence: TGTGCCAGCAGTCTAGCGACCGGGGAGCTGTTTTTT. Translating gives CASSLATGELFF.

The chain links TRBV5-4 to TRBJ1-2, with D possibly TRBD1 on 5 matching bases. Trimming stripped 4 bases from V and 4 bases from J, with 11 bases between. From germline, CDR1 is SGHNT and CDR2 YYREEE (reference sequence). This CDR3 contains 13 residues. The CDR3 sequence is CASSGTLTYGYTF. The CDR3 coding sequence is TGTGCCAGCAGCGGGACTTTAACCTATGGCTACACCTTC.

The chain combines TRBV5-1 with TRBJ1-5; the D gene is possibly TRBD1 (6 bases). The CDR3 length is 15 residues. Trimming removed 0 bases from V and 5 bases from J, with 12 bases in between. Germline V gene sequence: CDR1 SGHRS, CDR2 YFSETQ. The CDR3 protein is CASSLGDTEYQPQHF. The CDR3 DNA sequence: TGCGCCAGCAGCTTGGGGGACACGGAGTATCAGCCCCAGCATTTT.

This clone occurred a few times. The rearrangement links TRBV6-5 to TRBJ2-2, with D perhaps matching TRBD1 (6 bases). Germline values: CDR1 MNHEY, CDR2 SVGAGI. The CDR3 is 15 amino acids. V was pared by 4 bases and J by 1 base, with 10 bases between. The CDR3 sequence is CASSWGTQNTGELFF. DNA of the CDR3: TGTGCCAGCAGTTGGGGGACACAGAACACCGGGGAGCTGTTTTTT.

This clone has a single count. CDR3 sequence reads: CASSLGSGLTYEQYF. In DNA form, the CDR3 reads TGTGCCAGCAGCTTGGGGTCCGGGTTAACCTACGAGCAGTACTTC. The chain combines TRBV5-4 with TRBJ2-7; no clear D. There are 15 residues in the CDR3. Trimming shortened V by 0 bases and J by 2 bases, and 12 bases separated the two germline ends. Germline V gives CDR1 SGHNT, CDR2 YYREEE (reference sequence).

V and J are TRBV18 and TRBJ1-1; 7 bases line up with TRBD1. Trimming took 7 bases from V and 4 from J; bases not matched to a gene: 6. The CDR3 sequence is 13 residues long. The germline V gene encodes CDR1 KGHSH and CDR2 LQKENI. The CDR3 nucleotides are TGTGCCAGCTTTACAGGGGCTGGCACTGAAGCTTTCTTT. Translation gives CASFTGAGTEAFF.

The chain combines TRBV19 with TRBJ2-5, with D possibly TRBD2 on 6 matching bases. The CDR3 contains 16 residues. Germline CDR1 LNHDA, CDR2 SQIVND (reference sequence). Trimming removed 10 bases at V and 3 bases at J, with 24 bases between. CDR3 region: CATTPGRGRGKETQYF. In DNA form, the CDR3 reads TGTGCCACCACCCCGGGGCGGGGACGGGGAAAAGAGACCCAGTACTTC.

This rearrangement joins TRBV25-1 to TRBJ1-1; weak D call: TRBD1 (6 bases). Germline V gene data show CDR1 as MGHDK and CDR2 as SYGVNS. The CDR3 is 16 amino acids. V lost 3 bases to trimming and J lost 0 bases, with 14 bases between them. Written as DNA, the CDR3 is TGTGCCAGCAGTGAGGTCGGGACACCTATGAACACTGAAGCTTTCTTT. Protein: CASSEVGTPMNTEAFF.

The CDR3 is CASSKVRGGVGTEAFF. The CDR3 DNA is TGTGCCAGCAGCAAAGTAAGGGGGGGCGTTGGCACTGAAGCTTTCTTT. The J gene is TRBJ1-1, the V gene TRBV21-1. TRBV21-1 is deemed a pseudogene. The CDR3 consists of 16 residues.

The chain is built from TRBV16 and TRBJ1-1; D gene ambiguous. The CDR3 totals 14 residues. Germline CDR1 and CDR2: KGHSY and FQNENV. Trimming left V 0 bases short and J 3 bases short, with 8 bases between. This CDR3 reads CASSQSRVYTEAFF. The DNA for the CDR3 is TGTGCCAGCAGCCAATCGAGGGTATACACTGAAGCTTTCTTT.

The V call is TRBV6-1, the J call TRBJ1-3; D not resolved. Trimming left V 1 base short and J 7 bases short, with 14 bases between. The CDR3 contains 15 residues. The germline V gene encodes CDR1 MNHNS and CDR2 SASEGT. This CDR3 reads CASSEGPNPRNTIYF. CDR3 bases: TGTGCCAGCAGTGAAGGGCCAAATCCTAGGAACACCATATATTTT.

V and J are TRBV7-3 and TRBJ2-7, with TRBD1 as a possible D gene (6 bases). Germline V gene lookup returns CDR1 SGHTA and CDR2 FQGTGA. V was trimmed by 1 base and J by 0 bases, leaving 10 bases between them. CDR3 length equals 15 residues. CDR3 sequence: CASSLNGQSSYEQYF. The CDR3 nucleotides are TGTGCCAGCAGCTTAAATGGACAGAGCTCCTACGAGCAGTACTTC.

CDR3 sequence: CATSFRESTTNYEQYF. The CDR3, as DNA: TGTGCCACTAGCTTCAGGGAATCGACCACGAACTACGAGCAGTACTTC. The chain is built from TRBV24-1 and TRBJ2-7, with D perhaps TRBD1 (5 bases). V was shortened by 10 bases and J by 3 bases, with 24 bases between the two germline ends. Germline V lookup: CDR1 KGHDR, CDR2 SFDVKD. The CDR3 loop spans 16 amino acids.